These 18 T cell receptor beta chains originate from one sample sequenced in a study of a mutant IDH1 vaccine in newly diagnosed glioma (dated by TCRdb to the early 2020s). This sample's time point label indicates: week 11, during vaccination. A 20-mer mutant IDH1 peptide at 300 micrograms in Montanide made up each vaccine dose, which was injected subcutaneously together with topical imiquimod. Antigens of these TCRs are unknown. To prepare the library, the immunoSEQ multiplex PCR assay was applied. This is the immuneACCESS table as TCRdb keeps it, with only in-frame sequences that have V and J called. A part of the clones is gone; compared with another copy, unresolved V genes explain less than half, and the rest is unexplained. Recorded for this sample are about 24,000 clones; around 80% of them occurred a single time. Together, the top ten hold 7% to 9% of the sample. Source: PBMCs, taken from a glioma patient whose treatment included an IDH1 peptide vaccine. These receptors all come from a middle-aged man with glioma.

This clone was recorded once. V and J are TRBV11-3 and TRBJ2-6, with D perhaps assigned TRBD1 or TRBD2 (5 bases each). From germline, CDR1 is SGHNT and CDR2 YENEEA. The CDR3 length is 17 residues. Between the trimmed V and J ends, which lost 1 base and 4 bases, there was a span of 14 bases. The DNA of the CDR3 is TGTGCCAGCAGCTTAGCCCGGAGGCGGACAGGGGCCAACGTCCTGACTTTC. Translation gives CASSLARRRTGANVLTF. The full variable domain, its missing parts supplied by reference TRBV11-3 and TRBJ2-6, is EAGVVQSPRYKIIEKKQPVAFWCNPISGHNTLYWYLQNLGQGPELLIRYENEEAVDDSQLPKDRFSAERLKGVDSTLKIQPAELGDSAVYLCASSLARRRTGANVLTFGAGSRLTVL.

V usage is TRBV4-1 and J usage is TRBJ2-1; perhaps TRBD2 as D (6 bases). Germline loops: CDR1 MGHRA, CDR2 YSYEKL. Trimming took off 4 bases at V and 8 bases at J, with 33 bases between the two ends. This CDR3 spans 20 amino acids. CDR3 in DNA: TGCGCCAGCAGCCCTTTGGGCCCGAAACATGCGGGGTTGCCCGGGGATGAGCAGTTCTTC. Its protein is CASSPLGPKHAGLPGDEQFF.

The rearrangement uses TRBV5-8 and TRBJ2-1; D call uncertain. Trimming pared 3 bases from V and 6 bases from J, leaving 13 bases between. CDR1 and CDR2 (germline): SGHTS, YDEGEE. The CDR3 totals 14 residues. This CDR3 is CASSYSLAGNEQFF. CDR3 DNA: TGTGCCAGCAGCTATAGCCTTGCCGGCAATGAGCAGTTCTTC.

Only one count was recorded for this clone. The chain recombines TRBV6-1 with TRBJ2-2; the D gene is possibly TRBD2 (6 bases). V was clipped by 3 bases and J by 7 bases, with 9 bases between them. In germline, CDR1 is MNHNS, CDR2 SASEGT. The CDR3 is 13 residues long. CDR3 in DNA: TGTGCCAGCAGTGACAGGGAGGACGGGGAGCTGTTTTTT. Protein: CASSDREDGELFF.

About this clone itself: Additional DNA sequences in this sample encode the identical CDR3. The gene calls are TRBV21-1 and TRBJ1-4. TRBV21-1 is classified as a pseudogene. The CDR3 runs to 17 residues. The CDR3 sequence: CASTLERGGPSNEKLFF. CDR3 bases: TGTGCCAGCACTCTGGAGAGGGGGGGCCCCTCTAATGAAAAACTGTTTTTT.

The CDR3 sequence is CASRGRGVYEQYF. The DNA for the CDR3 is TGTGCCAGCAGGGGGCGGGGTGTCTACGAGCAGTACTTC. The J gene is TRBJ2-7, the V gene TRBV6-1; D possibly corresponds to TRBD2 (6 bases). With 6 bases removed from V and 3 bases from J, the gap between germline ends came to 12 bases. Per germline, CDR1 MNHNS and CDR2 SASEGT. The CDR3 spans 13 residues.

This clone was observed a single time. The chain employs TRBV1 and TRBJ1-5. TRBV1 is a documented pseudogene. The CDR3 length is 12 residues. CDR3 in amino acids: CTSSGQQSAQHF. The CDR3 DNA reads TGCACCAGCAGCGGCCAGCAATCAGCCCAGCATTTT.

The chain carries TRBV28 and TRBJ1-1, with TRBD1 identical over 12 bases. The CDR3 extends over 14 amino acids. Germline V gives CDR1 MDHEN, CDR2 SYDVKM. V lost 5 bases, J lost 4 bases, and 2 bases stayed unmatched. Here the CDR3 DNA reads TGTGCCAGCAGTGGGACAGGGGGCTCCACTGAAGCTTTCTTT. Translation: CASSGTGGSTEAFF.

The table lists this clone with a count of one. The rearrangement uses TRBV9 and TRBJ2-6; TRBD1 agrees at 7 bases. CDR1 SGDLS and CDR2 YYNGEE come from the germline V gene. This CDR3 comprises 18 residues. Trimming at V came to 2 bases and at J to 0 bases, leaving 8 bases not matched to a gene. The CDR3 region is CASSVPRDRVSGANVLTF. The CDR3 DNA is TGTGCCAGCAGCGTTCCCCGGGACAGAGTCTCTGGGGCCAACGTCCTGACTTTC.

This clone is a singleton in its sample. The rearrangement uses TRBV10-1 and TRBJ2-3, with 8 bases matching TRBD2. Germline trimming cut 3 bases from V and 1 base from J; bases unmatched to any gene: 3. The V gene's germline CDR1 is WNHNN and CDR2 SYGVQD (reference sequence). There are 15 residues in the CDR3. The CDR3 DNA reads as TGCGCCAGCAGTGAACGGCGGGGGGGCACAGATACGCAGTATTTT. Its protein product is CASSERRGGTDTQYF.

The chain employs TRBV6-1 and TRBJ2-1; 7 bases align to TRBD1. Per the germline V gene, CDR1 is MNHNS and CDR2 is SASEGT. This CDR3 comprises 12 residues. Trimming cost V 2 bases and J 14 bases; bases outside gene matches: 6. The CDR3 sequence is CASSEPNRGEFF. The CDR3 nucleotides are TGTGCCAGCAGTGAACCCAACAGGGGTGAGTTCTTC.

The chain recombines TRBV14 with TRBJ1-1, with D hard to call. CDR3 length: 15 amino acids. The germline gives CDR1 SGHDN, CDR2 FVKESK. V was shortened by 0 bases and J by 4 bases, with 12 bases between the two germline ends. This CDR3 reads CASSQEAVRITEAFF. The CDR3 nucleotides read TGTGCCAGCAGCCAAGAGGCGGTACGGATCACTGAAGCTTTCTTT.

The rearrangement joins TRBV4-1 to TRBJ1-1, with 9 bases matching TRBD1. V lost 4 bases and J lost 6; bases outside the gene matches: 6. This CDR3 has 14 amino acids. Germline CDR1 is MGHRA and CDR2 is YSYEKL. CDR3: CASSLGQGRAEAFF. DNA of the CDR3: TGCGCCAGCAGCCTGGGACAGGGACGGGCTGAAGCTTTCTTT.

The table lists this clone with a few counts. This sequence joins TRBV30 and TRBJ1-5; D is uncertain. The CDR3 has 13 residues. V was pared by 2 bases and J by 5 bases, with 10 bases between. Germline CDR1 is GTSNPN and CDR2 is SVGIG (reference sequence). As DNA, the CDR3 is TGTGCCTGGAGTCTGTCGGCAGATCAGCCCCAGCATTTT. As protein: CAWSLSADQPQHF.

V usage is TRBV5-8 and J usage is TRBJ2-1, with TRBD1 matching over 7 bases. Losses at the gene ends were 4 bases for V and 0 bases for J; bases not matched to a gene: 7. The CDR3 extends over 16 amino acids. Germline V CDR1 and CDR2: SGHTS, YDEGEE. DNA of the CDR3: TGTGCCAGCAGCCTTGAGGCAGGGGGCTCCTACAATGAGCAGTTCTTC. It specifies CASSLEAGGSYNEQFF.

V usage is TRBV28 and J usage is TRBJ2-5, with D possibly TRBD2 on 5 matching bases. The germline V and J ends were trimmed by 4 bases and 5 bases, with 17 bases remaining between them. In germline, CDR1 is MDHEN, CDR2 SYDVKM. CDR3 length: 15 amino acids. CDR3 residues: CASSSPGGRTETQYF. The CDR3 region has the DNA TGTGCCAGCAGTTCCCCGGGCGGGCGGACCGAGACCCAGTACTTC.

The chain carries TRBV10-2 and TRBJ2-6; D may be TRBD1 (6 bases). Germline loops: CDR1 WSHSY, CDR2 SAAADI. V lost 8 bases and J 0 bases, leaving 17 bases between the germline ends. This CDR3 has 17 residues. The CDR3 DNA follows: TGCGCCAGCGACGGTGGACAGTCCCCCTCTGGGGCCAACGTCCTGACTTTC. Amino acids: CASDGGQSPSGANVLTF.

V is TRBV7-9 and J is TRBJ2-2; the D is unclear. The V gene's germline CDR1 is SEHNR and CDR2 FQNEAQ (reference sequence). The CDR3 extends over 15 amino acids. Trimming removed 5 bases from V and 4 bases from J, with 14 bases in between. As DNA, the CDR3 is TGTGCCAGCAGCCTAATCAGGCTTTCCACCGGGGAGCTGTTTTTT. It is translated as CASSLIRLSTGELFF.